The T cell receptor (beta chain) described here comes from a study of OX40 agonist ivuxolimab in advanced cancers. Points from the study as a whole: Some of the nonresponding patients also showed low levels of normalized T-cell clonal expansion. On average, CD8+ T cells had more expanded clones than CD4+.

Clones were read by immunoSEQ multiplex PCR, and TCRdb kept only the in-frame ones, dropping some. The sample carries approximately 50,000 clones, 85% to 90% recorded once. The CDR3 spans 19 residues. V lost 8 bases and J lost 6, with 34 bases in between. Concerning this clone itself: No antigen is known for it.

The sequence was collected from an adult with an advanced solid tumor such as melanoma, head and neck, liver or kidney cancer. The chain carries TRBV23-1 and TRBJ1-1; D is possibly TRBD1 (5 bases). Being an ORF, TRBV23-1 has a function that is uncertain. The sample consisted of CD4+ or CD8+ T cells sorted from blood, taken in a trial of the OX40 agonist ivuxolimab. This CDR3 is CASVTSGIRVPRPTPEAFF. The CDR3 bases are TGCGCCAGCGTGACTTCAGGGATCAGAGTCCCGAGGCCAACACCTGAAGCTTTCTTT.